The 32 T cell receptor beta chains in this list originate from one sample, sequenced in a study of CD8+ T cells in alopecia areata. cDNA prepared by RNA extraction and subsequent reverse transcription served as the template for sequencing. Clones were sequenced by immunoSEQ multiplex PCR, and TCRdb holds only the in-frame ones, with some missing. The table includes 70,000 to 95,000 clones, 51% detected once. Specimen: NKG2D-high CD8+ T cells sorted from blood. The receptors come from a human donor with alopecia areata.

This chain links TRBV30 with TRBJ2-3; D possibly matches TRBD1 or TRBD2 (5 bases each). V dropped 0 bases and J dropped 10 bases, with 14 bases sitting between them. Looked up from germline, CDR1 is GTSNPN and CDR2 is SVGIG (reference sequence). This CDR3 is 13 amino acids long. The CDR3 sequence: CAWSVPPGTPQYF. The CDR3 DNA reads TGTGCCTGGAGTGTCCCCCCGGGGACCCCGCAGTATTTT.

The table lists this clone with a few counts. This chain connects TRBV6-1 to TRBJ2-1; D remains ambiguous. Trimming took 6 bases from V and 5 from J, leaving 14 bases between them. Germline CDR1 reads MNHNS; CDR2 reads SASEGT. The CDR3 loop spans 14 amino acids. This chain's CDR3 is CASSQSPLDNEQFF. Here the CDR3 DNA reads TGTGCCAGCAGCCAATCCCCCCTGGACAATGAGCAGTTCTTC.

This CDR3 is CSVELLAGAEQFF. The CDR3 DNA reads TGCAGCGTTGAATTACTAGCGGGAGCTGAGCAGTTCTTC. The chain is built from TRBV29-1 and TRBJ2-1, with 11 bases aligning to TRBD2. The germline gives CDR1 SQVTM, CDR2 ANQGSEA. V was clipped by 2 bases and J by 9 bases; unmatched bases: 3. The CDR3 has 13 residues.

This chain uses TRBV27 with TRBJ2-3; 9 bases fit TRBD1. CDR3 length: 15 residues. Germline V gene data show CDR1 as MNHEY and CDR2 as SMNVEV (reference sequence). The trim removed 5 bases at V and 4 bases at J, leaving 7 bases unmatched. The DNA of the CDR3 is TGTGCCAGCAGTCCGGGGACAGGGTTGGCAGATACGCAGTATTTT. The encoded protein is CASSPGTGLADTQYF.

This clone was seen a handful of times. The chain recombines TRBV29-1 with TRBJ2-1, with D perhaps being TRBD1 or TRBD2 (6 bases each). Deletions cut 8 bases from V and 0 bases from J, with 23 bases between. The length of the CDR3 is 17 residues. Looked up from germline, CDR1 is SQVTM and CDR2 is ANQGSEA. CDR3 sequence: CSSDMGAGSSSYNEQFF. In nucleotides, the CDR3 is TGCAGCTCCGACATGGGGGCGGGAAGCAGCTCCTACAATGAGCAGTTCTTC.

The J gene is TRBJ1-5, the V gene TRBV30; D may be TRBD1 (5 bases). Germline V lookup: CDR1 GTSNPN, CDR2 SVGIG (reference sequence). V was trimmed by 4 bases and J by 4 bases, leaving 11 bases between them. The CDR3 length is 13 residues. The CDR3 coding sequence is TGTGCCTGGACTGCGACAGCTAATCAGCCCCAGCATTTT. This sequence encodes CAWTATANQPQHF.

This chain connects TRBV9 to TRBJ1-2; D gene ambiguous. Trimming removed 0 bases at V and 8 bases at J, with 17 bases between. This CDR3 contains 15 residues. Germline CDR1 SGDLS, CDR2 YYNGEE. The CDR3 reads CASSVDGVPVYGYTF. The CDR3 nucleotides read TGTGCCAGCAGCGTAGATGGCGTACCCGTTTACGGCTACACCTTC.

The rearrangement joins TRBV30 to TRBJ2-1, with TRBD2 as a possible D gene (7 bases). Looked up from germline, CDR1 is GTSNPN and CDR2 is SVGIG (reference sequence). This CDR3 is 13 amino acids long. With 0 bases removed from V and 10 bases from J, the gap between germline ends came to 13 bases. CDR3 residues: CAWSVLGGQEQFF. The CDR3 DNA follows: TGTGCCTGGAGTGTACTCGGGGGGCAGGAGCAGTTCTTC.

This clone turned up a few times. The J gene is TRBJ2-5, the V gene TRBV5-1, with D perhaps matching TRBD1 (6 bases). Germline-derived CDR1 and CDR2 are SGHRS and YFSETQ. CDR3 size: 13 residues. Trimming shortened V by 3 bases and J by 3 bases, and 9 bases separated the two germline ends. Here the CDR3 DNA reads TGCGCCAGCAGCTGGACAGCTGAAGAGACCCAGTACTTC. Protein product: CASSWTAEETQYF.

This clone was picked up one time. The chain combines TRBV30 with TRBJ1-1; the D is unclear. CDR1 is GTSNPN, CDR2 SVGIG, per germline (reference sequence). Trimming pared 1 base from V and 2 bases from J, leaving 14 bases between. The CDR3 loop spans 15 amino acids. The CDR3 protein is CAWSGLLNSNTEAFF. The CDR3 coding sequence is TGTGCCTGGAGTGGCCTGCTAAATTCTAACACTGAAGCTTTCTTT.

The chain has TRBV1 and TRBJ1-5; the tabulated D call, TRBD1, remains unverified against the DNA. TRBV1 is deemed a pseudogene. CDR3 length equals 17 residues. DNA for the CDR3: TGCACCAGCAGCCGGACAGCCCTTCCTGATAGCAATCAGCCCCAGCATTTT. Protein sequence: CTSSRTALPDSNQPQHF.

The gene calls are TRBV7-9 and TRBJ2-1, with 7 bases fitting TRBD1. There are 14 residues in the CDR3. V trimming: 5 bases; J trimming: 4 bases; junction bases outside the gene matches: 5. Germline V lookup: CDR1 SEHNR, CDR2 FQNEAQ (reference sequence). The CDR3 sequence is CASSPPTGYNEQFF. CDR3 sequence (DNA): TGTGCCAGCAGCCCCCCGACAGGGTACAATGAGCAGTTCTTC.

This clone came up many times. The chain links TRBV28 to TRBJ2-7, with 11 bases that match TRBD2. Trimming at V came to 6 bases and at J to 7 bases, leaving 11 bases not matched to a gene. The CDR3 consists of 15 residues. The germline CDR1 and CDR2 sequences are MDHEN and SYDVKM. CDR3 in DNA: TGTGCCAGCAGCCTTCAGACTAGCGGGATTCAGGAGCAGTACTTC. It codes for CASSLQTSGIQEQYF.

The chain couples TRBV5-4 to TRBJ2-3; D not certain. This CDR3 is built from 14 residues. Germline CDR1 and CDR2: SGHNT and YYREEE (reference sequence). The V end lost 5 bases, the J end lost 13 bases, and 23 bases lay between the germline ends. The CDR3 DNA follows: TGTGCCAGCAGAATATGGGCGAATGATCGGAAAGAGTATTTT. It specifies CASRIWANDRKEYF.

The chain joins TRBV11-2 to TRBJ1-1; 8 nucleotides align to TRBD1. Losses at the gene ends were 4 bases for V and 4 bases for J; bases not matched to a gene: 11. This CDR3 comprises 16 residues. CDR1 is SGHAT and CDR2 is FQNNGV in the germline V gene. The CDR3 nucleotides are TGTGCCAGCAGCTATGGACAGGGCGTCTTAGGCACTGAAGCTTTCTTT. Protein: CASSYGQGVLGTEAFF. Using reference TRBV11-2 and TRBJ1-1 for the parts outside the CDR3, the full variable domain is EAGVAQSPRYKIIEKRQSVAFWCNPISGHATLYWYQQILGQGPKLLIQFQNNGVVDDSQLPKDRFSAERLKGVDSTLKIQPAKLEDSAVYLCASSYGQGVLGTEAFFGQGTRLTVV.

This clone was found once. The CDR3 DNA follows: TGCGCCAGCAGCCAAGTCGAGGTCTCAGGACAGCCCCAGCATTTT. Protein sequence: CASSQVEVSGQPQHF. The V gene is TRBV4-1, the J gene TRBJ1-5, with no clear D. CDR3 length equals 15 residues. Per germline, CDR1 MGHRA and CDR2 YSYEKL. V was pared by 1 base and J by 7 bases, with 14 bases between.

CDR3 loop: CASSSDGYEQYF. In DNA form, the CDR3 reads TGTGCCAGCAGTTCGGATGGATACGAGCAGTACTTC. The chain recombines TRBV28 with TRBJ2-7; no clear D. The CDR3 loop spans 12 amino acids. With 4 bases removed from V and 4 bases from J, the gap between germline ends came to 8 bases. CDR1 is MDHEN, CDR2 SYDVKM, per germline.

The gene calls are TRBV29-1 and TRBJ2-7; the D gene is possibly TRBD1 (6 bases). Trimming removed 0 bases from V and 2 bases from J, with 23 bases in between. Germline CDR1 SQVTM, CDR2 ANQGSEA. The length of the CDR3 is 18 residues. CDR3 loop: CSVEDPLGSDSQTYEQYF. The CDR3 bases are TGCAGCGTTGAAGATCCTTTAGGTTCGGACAGCCAAACCTACGAGCAGTACTTC.

This chain links TRBV11-2 with TRBJ2-3; D gene uncertain. The CDR3 totals 11 residues. V shed 5 bases and J shed 4 bases, with 4 bases lying between them. From germline, CDR1 is SGHAT and CDR2 FQNNGV. The CDR3 region is CASSRPDTQYF. The CDR3 nucleotides are TGTGCCAGCAGCCGTCCAGATACGCAGTATTTT.

This clone appeared a single time. The chain carries TRBV7-9 and TRBJ1-2, with a possible D match to TRBD1 (5 bases). Germline V gene data show CDR1 as SEHNR and CDR2 as FQNEAQ (reference sequence). The CDR3 has 12 residues. V dropped 3 bases and J dropped 8 bases, with 10 bases sitting between them. The CDR3 here is CASSFTGGGYTF. The CDR3 bases are TGTGCCAGCAGCTTCACGGGGGGAGGCTACACCTTC.

This clone has just a few counts. This chain uses TRBV28 with TRBJ1-2; D remains ambiguous. The CDR3 totals 16 residues. Trimming left V 7 bases short and J 0 bases short, with 18 bases between. Germline CDR1 MDHEN, CDR2 SYDVKM. CDR3 residues: CASNFGVLFPNYGYTF. The CDR3 DNA follows: TGTGCCAGCAACTTTGGGGTCCTCTTCCCTAACTATGGCTACACCTTC.

J is TRBJ2-7 and V is TRBV5-4, with D perhaps matching TRBD1 or TRBD2 (5 bases each). The ends were cut back, 2 bases at V and 4 bases at J, with 10 bases in the middle. This CDR3 has 13 residues. Per the germline V gene, CDR1 is SGHNT and CDR2 is YYREEE (reference sequence). CDR3 amino acids: CASSFGGGYEQYF. CDR3 sequence (DNA): TGTGCCAGCAGCTTTGGTGGGGGATACGAGCAGTACTTC.

The chain has TRBV5-1 and TRBJ2-1; TRBD2 is a possible D gene (6 bases). This CDR3 is 13 amino acids long. V was pared by 2 bases and J by 7 bases, with 10 bases between. Germline V lookup: CDR1 SGHRS, CDR2 YFSETQ. The CDR3 DNA is TGCGCCAGCAGCTTCCGCGGGATAAATGAGCAGTTCTTC. It yields the protein CASSFRGINEQFF.

V usage is TRBV30 and J usage is TRBJ1-5; D not certain. V dropped 1 base and J dropped 10 bases, with 17 bases sitting between them. Germline V gives CDR1 GTSNPN, CDR2 SVGIG (reference sequence). The length of the CDR3 is 14 residues. The CDR3 here is CAWSGLGAESPQHF. The CDR3 nucleotides are TGTGCCTGGAGTGGTCTGGGCGCGGAATCACCCCAGCATTTT.

This chain connects TRBV14 to TRBJ1-6; D not certain. The CDR3 contains 20 residues. Trimming removed 0 bases at V and 3 bases at J, with 21 bases between. Per germline, CDR1 SGHDN and CDR2 FVKESK. CDR3 nucleotides: TGTGCCAGCAGCCAAGACTGTGGCAGGCCGCAGAATTTCTATAATTCACCCCTCCACTTT. It encodes CASSQDCGRPQNFYNSPLHF.

This chain links TRBV29-1 with TRBJ2-5; 8 bases are shared with TRBD2. The better agreement between TRBJ2-7 and the DNA end casts doubt on the J call. The germline V gene encodes CDR1 SQVTM and CDR2 ANQGSEA. This CDR3 has 13 amino acids. The CDR3 is CSVIAGTSYEQYF. The CDR3 DNA reads as TGCAGCGTTATAGCGGGAACCTCCTACGAGCAGTACTTC.

This rearrangement joins TRBV30 to TRBJ2-7, with 7 bases lining up with TRBD1. Germline V gene data show CDR1 as GTSNPN and CDR2 as SVGIG (reference sequence). The CDR3 contains 13 residues. The trim removed 2 bases at V and 2 bases at J, leaving 3 bases unmatched. CDR3 protein: CAWSIGGPYEQYF. As DNA, the CDR3 is TGTGCCTGGAGTATAGGGGGCCCCTACGAGCAGTACTTC.

The chain employs TRBV4-1 and TRBJ2-7; unclear D gene. The CDR3 spans 11 residues. Per the germline V gene, CDR1 is MGHRA and CDR2 is YSYEKL. The V and J ends lost 5 bases and 7 bases respectively, with 9 bases between them. The CDR3 DNA is TGCGCCAGCAGCTCAGGCTGGGAGCAGTACTTC. It specifies CASSSGWEQYF.

A few counts support this clone. The chain recombines TRBV7-6 with TRBJ1-4, with unresolved D. The CDR3 is 11 residues long. Trimming pared 1 base from V and 10 bases from J, leaving 4 bases between. Germline CDR1 SGHVS, CDR2 FNYEAQ. The CDR3 spells CASSLVGKLFF. CDR3 DNA sequence: TGTGCCAGCAGCTTAGTAGGAAAACTGTTTTTT.

CDR3 in amino acids: CSVESDRGPTYEQYF. CDR3 nucleotides: TGCAGCGTTGAATCCGACAGGGGGCCCACCTACGAGCAGTACTTC. This chain links TRBV29-1 with TRBJ2-7; 10 bases line up with TRBD1. CDR3 length: 15 residues. V gave up 2 bases and J gave up 2 bases; unmatched junction bases: 6. Germline CDR1 and CDR2: SQVTM and ANQGSEA.

This clone was seen a few times. CDR3 nucleotides: TGCAGCGTTGTCCCCGCCACACAGGGAACAGGGGGCTACACCTTC. It codes for CSVVPATQGTGGYTF. This chain connects TRBV29-1 to TRBJ1-2; TRBD1 might be the D (6 bases). Germline values: CDR1 SQVTM, CDR2 ANQGSEA. CDR3 length: 15 amino acids. Trimming pared 4 bases from V and 8 bases from J, leaving 23 bases between. Full variable domain (remainder filled in from reference TRBV29-1 and TRBJ1-2): SAVISQKPSRDICQRGTSLTIQCQVDSQVTMMFWYRQQPGQSLTLIATANQGSEATYESGFVIDKFPISRPNLTFSTLTVSNMSPEDSSIYLCSVVPATQGTGGYTFGSGTRLTVV.

This chain joins TRBV4-1 and TRBJ2-7; possibly TRBD2 for D (5 bases). Trimming left V 5 bases short and J 2 bases short, with 10 bases between. Per the germline V gene, CDR1 is MGHRA and CDR2 is YSYEKL. The CDR3 runs 13 residues. The CDR3 spells CASSGSSTYEQYF. In nucleotides, the CDR3 is TGCGCCAGCAGCGGGTCTAGCACCTACGAGCAGTACTTC.